The clone carrying this TCR beta chain was seen ten or more times. Its antigen is currently unknown. Molecular barcoding with unique molecular identifiers was used for the TCRbeta library. Via MiXCR, TCRdb re-called the PCR reads, giving one row per CDR3 protein. The sample has about 160,000 distinct CDR3 sequences; over 8.5% are singletons. This sample was taken from a study of T-cell reconstitution after alpha-beta-depleted transplantation in children. Overall study findings and caveats: T-cell counts and diversity were attributed mostly to newly produced T cells one year after transplant. There were reportedly several hundred expanded graft clones from which alpha-beta T cells came about two months after transplant.

The germline V gene has CDR1 DFQATT and CDR2 SNEGSKA (reference sequence). V lost 3 bases and J 5 bases, leaving 11 bases between the germline ends. This CDR3 has 12 amino acids. The input for sequencing was PBMCs, taken before TCRalphabeta/CD19-depleted stem cell transplant. The receptor was derived from a boy younger than 10 with acute myeloid leukemia, due to receive a stem cell transplant. The V and J genes are TRBV20-1 and TRBJ2-7; a possible D gene is TRBD2 (5 bases). The CDR3 DNA is TGCAGTGCTAGCTGGAGAGGGCACGAGCAGTACTTC. This codes for CSASWRGHEQYF.